Listed below are T cell receptor beta chains from one sample, sequenced in a study of shared clonotypes between healthy human individuals. Sequencing used immunoSEQ multiplex PCR; TCRdb keeps in-frame clones, though not all of them. This sample carries around 1.6 million clones, under 99% of them seen once, and the ten largest clones take 0.45%. Sequenced: naive CD4+ T cells sorted from blood. Receptors were obtained from a man aged 25 to 40 in good health. CDR3s include the opening cysteine and the closing phenylalanine or tryptophan. A D gene is named only where the DNA matches it firmly. Rows may omit the clone size; those that give it use once, few, many or a size class.

CDR3 DNA,CDR3 protein,clone size,D gene,J gene,V gene
TGTGCCAGCAGCTCCAGGGGTACCCTTTCCTACGAGCAGTACTTC,CASSSRGTLSYEQYF,.,.,TRBJ2-7,TRBV5-4
TGTGCCAGCAGTGAGTGGGGGACAGACTATGGCTACACCTTC,CASSEWGTDYGYTF,.,TRBD1,TRBJ1-2,TRBV6-1
TGTGCCAGCAGTCCCAGGACAGCCAACACCGGGGAGCTGTTTTTT,CASSPRTANTGELFF,.,.,TRBJ2-2,TRBV28
TGTGCCAGCAGCGTAGAACTAGTAGGGCGGGAGACCCAGTACTTC,CASSVELVGRETQYF,.,.,TRBJ2-5,TRBV9
TGTGCCAGTAGTAAAAGGACCCTCGGGGGCGCAGATACGCAGTATTTT,CASSKRTLGGADTQYF,once,.,TRBJ2-3,TRBV19
TGTGCCAGCAGCAGGCCTAATGAAAAACTGTTTTTT,CASSRPNEKLFF,.,.,TRBJ1-4,TRBV9
TGTGCCAGCAGTCCAATAGGGGCCGGCCAAGAGACCCAGTACTTC,CASSPIGAGQETQYF,.,.,TRBJ2-5,TRBV28
TGTGCCAGCAGTGATCATTCCAAAAACTCAGGTAGCCACGAGCAGTACTTC,CASSDHSKNSGSHEQYF,.,.,TRBJ2-7,TRBV25-1
TGTGCCAGTACTTTGACTAGCGACACAGATACGCAGTATTTT,CASTLTSDTDTQYF,.,TRBD2,TRBJ2-3,TRBV19
TGTGCCAGCAGCACGCGACTAGCGGGAGCGAATACGCAGTATTTT,CASSTRLAGANTQYF,.,TRBD2,TRBJ2-3,TRBV2
TGTGCCAGCTCACCACCGTCGTCAGATACGCAGTATTTT,CASSPPSSDTQYF,.,.,TRBJ2-3,TRBV18
TGCGCCAGCAGCCCCGGGACAGTCTATGGCTACACCTTC,CASSPGTVYGYTF,.,TRBD1,TRBJ1-2,TRBV5-1
TGCGCCAGCAGTGAAAGGAGGGACTTTTACAATGAGCAGTTCTTC,CASSERRDFYNEQFF,.,.,TRBJ2-1,TRBV10-1
TGCGCCAGCAGCTTGTCGGCAGGGAGGACGGAGACCCAGTACTTC,CASSLSAGRTETQYF,.,.,TRBJ2-5,TRBV5-1
TGTGCCAGCAGCTTAAACGGGGCGGGAGATAGCACAGATACGCAGTATTTT,CASSLNGAGDSTDTQYF,.,TRBD2,TRBJ2-3,TRBV7-9
TGTGCCAGCAGCTCCCATGGGGGGGATCAGCCCCAGCATTTT,CASSSHGGDQPQHF,.,.,TRBJ1-5,TRBV11-2
TGTGCCAGCAGCCAAGATATCACCGGGGAGCTGTTTTTT,CASSQDITGELFF,.,.,TRBJ2-2,TRBV14
TGTGCCAGCAGTCGCTTGAGTTACTATGGCTACACCTTC,CASSRLSYYGYTF,.,.,TRBJ1-2,TRBV2
TGTGCCAGCAGTGGTGGAGGGGGGTCCTATGGCTACACCTTC,CASSGGGGSYGYTF,.,.,TRBJ1-2,TRBV27
TGTGCCAGCAGTTACTCGAAGGTTAGCTCCTACAATGAGCAGTTCTTC,CASSYSKVSSYNEQFF,.,.,TRBJ2-1,TRBV6-5
TGTGCCAGCAGTTCCCCACAGGGAGGGGTACGAAATGAGCAGTTCTTC,CASSSPQGGVRNEQFF,.,.,TRBJ2-1,TRBV28
TGTGCCATCCGATGGAGGGAGCCCAGCACAGATACGCAGTATTTT,CAIRWREPSTDTQYF,.,.,TRBJ2-3,TRBV6-1
TGCAGCGTTTGGGGGGAGGAGCAGGTAGAGGCAGTGTTCTTC,CSVWGEEQVEAVFF,.,.,TRBJ2-1,TRBV29-1
TGTGCCATCCACCCCACGGATCTACACAATGAGCAGTTCTTC,CAIHPTDLHNEQFF,.,.,TRBJ2-1,TRBV5-4
TGTGCCAGCAGTGAGGGGCCGCAGTATTTT,CASSEGPQYF,.,.,TRBJ2-3,TRBV2
TGTGCCAGCAGTGAAGCCCGACAGGCGACCGGGGAGCTGTTTTTT,CASSEARQATGELFF,.,.,TRBJ2-2,TRBV2
TGTGCCAGCAGCTTAGGACTCTTTCGGTCGGACTATGGCTACACCTTC,CASSLGLFRSDYGYTF,once,.,TRBJ1-2,TRBV11-2
TGTGCCAGCAGCTTTGGGGCAGACCAAGAGACCCAGTACTTC,CASSFGADQETQYF,.,.,TRBJ2-5,TRBV5-6
TGTGCCAGCAGTTTGGCGAGTAGAAGGGGCGAGCAGTACTTC,CASSLASRRGEQYF,.,.,TRBJ2-7,TRBV28
TGTGCCAGCAGTGAAGAGGCTGGTAGGGGGGAAAAACTGTTTTTT,CASSEEAGRGEKLFF,.,.,TRBJ1-4,TRBV2
TGTGCCAGCTCACCCGGGGTAGGGAATGAGCAGTTCTTC,CASSPGVGNEQFF,.,.,TRBJ2-1,TRBV18
TGTGCCAGCAGCGGGCCTAGCGGGAGGGAGACCCAGTACTTC,CASSGPSGRETQYF,.,TRBD2,TRBJ2-5,TRBV9
TGTGCCAGCAGTTTAAGGGCGATCTCAAGGGGGGAGCTGTTTTTT,CASSLRAISRGELFF,.,.,TRBJ2-2,TRBV6-5
TGTGCCAGCTCCCGAGCGGGAGGGCCATACGAGCAGTACTTC,CASSRAGGPYEQYF,.,TRBD2,TRBJ2-7,TRBV18
TGTGCCAGCAGCTCCGACAGGGGGCCTTACAATGAGCAGTTCTTC,CASSSDRGPYNEQFF,.,TRBD1,TRBJ2-1,TRBV6-5
TGCAGTGCTAGGGCCTTATACGAGCAGTACTTC,CSARALYEQYF,.,.,TRBJ2-7,TRBV20-1
TGTGCCAGCAGCTTAGTGAGGCAGAGCCACGAGCAGTACTTC,CASSLVRQSHEQYF,.,.,TRBJ2-7,TRBV11-2
TGTGCCAGCAGCCCTAGGGGGGATACGCAGTATTTT,CASSPRGDTQYF,.,.,TRBJ2-3,TRBV5-5
TGTGCCAGCAGTTACTCGACCCGACAGTATGGCTACACCTTC,CASSYSTRQYGYTF,.,.,TRBJ1-2,TRBV6-5